This T cell receptor (beta chain) was retrieved from a study of Ad26.COV2.S vaccination and SARS-CoV-2 variants. The table came from immunoSEQ multiplex PCR; TCRdb's copy has only in-frame clones and leaves some out. The table lists almost 400,000 clones, 70% to 90% of them singletons. V was shortened by 0 bases and J by 4 bases, with 13 bases between the two germline ends. The CDR3 covers 15 residues. The germline gives CDR1 SGHRS, CDR2 YFSETQ. Regarding the study as a whole: Responses of T cells in total may have been underestimated by the TCR breadth and depth analyses. Substantial breadth in spike-specific CD8+ and CD4+ T cell responses was reportedly seen after vaccination.

This sample's treatment: about 20 received Ad26.COV2.S at low or high dose, single or two shots; about 5 received placebo; per-sample allocation not given. Samples came from day 63 after the first vaccine or placebo injection. An Ad26 vector that expressed Wuhan-strain SARS-CoV-2 spike constituted the vaccine. A note on this clone: The antigen remains unidentified.

Sequencing used peripheral blood, obtained in a trial of Ad26.COV2.S vaccine versus placebo. The TCR was taken from a person between 18 and 65 years old who received the Ad26.COV2.S COVID-19 vaccine or a placebo. V and J are TRBV5-1 and TRBJ1-1, with TRBD1 as a possible D gene (6 bases). CDR3 nucleotides: TGCGCCAGCAGCTTGGATACAGGGTTCGGCACTGAAGCTTTCTTT. Its protein product is CASSLDTGFGTEAFF.